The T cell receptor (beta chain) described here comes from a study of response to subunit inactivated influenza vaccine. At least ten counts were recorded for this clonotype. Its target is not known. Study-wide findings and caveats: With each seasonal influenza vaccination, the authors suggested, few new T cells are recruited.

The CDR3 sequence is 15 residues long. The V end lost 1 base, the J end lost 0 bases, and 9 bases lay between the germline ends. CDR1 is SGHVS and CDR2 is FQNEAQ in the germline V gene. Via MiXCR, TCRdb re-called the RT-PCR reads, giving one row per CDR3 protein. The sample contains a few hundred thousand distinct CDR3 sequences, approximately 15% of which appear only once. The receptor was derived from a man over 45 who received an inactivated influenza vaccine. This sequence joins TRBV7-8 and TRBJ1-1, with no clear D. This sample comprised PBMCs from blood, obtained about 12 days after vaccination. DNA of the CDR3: TGTGCCAGCAGCTTAGAAAACGGGATGAACACTGAAGCTTTCTTT. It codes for CASSLENGMNTEAFF. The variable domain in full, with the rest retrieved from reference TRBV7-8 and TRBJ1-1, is GAGVSQSPRYKVAKRGQDVALRCDPISGHVSLFWYQQALGQGPEFLTYFQNEAQLDKSGLPSDRFFAERPEGSVSTLKIQRTQQEDSAVYLCASSLENGMNTEAFFGQGTRLTVV.